The 14 T cell receptor beta chains below were found in one sample sequenced in a study of blood T cell repertoires in COVID-19. Data came from immunoSEQ multiplex PCR; TCRdb stores just in-frame clones and leaves some out. The profile shows roughly 300,000 clones, approximately 88% of them singletons. Sequences were obtained from peripheral blood. The receptors come from a man aged 18 to 29 with active or convalescent COVID-19.

The chain recombines TRBV5-1 with TRBJ2-7; TRBD1 agrees at 8 bases. The CDR3 totals 15 residues. Germline CDR1 reads SGHRS; CDR2 reads YFSETQ. The V and J ends lost 4 bases and 1 base, in that order; junction bases with no gene match: 7. As DNA, the CDR3 is TGCGCCAGCAGCATACAGGGGGGCTCATCCTACGAGCAGTACTTC. Protein: CASSIQGGSSYEQYF.

The chain combines TRBV5-6 with TRBJ2-7; no reliable D call. Trimming took off 4 bases at V and 6 bases at J, with 8 bases between the two ends. This CDR3 has 11 residues. Germline V CDR1 and CDR2: SGHDT, YYEEEE. The CDR3 DNA reads as TGTGCCAGCAGCCTGACTGGCGAGCAGTACTTC. This codes for CASSLTGEQYF.

V is TRBV29-1 and J is TRBJ1-4; no clear D gene. Germline values: CDR1 SQVTM, CDR2 ANQGSEA. Trimming left V 5 bases short and J 4 bases short, with 5 bases between. The CDR3 has 11 amino acids. The CDR3 DNA sequence: TGCAGCGTTCTAGTTAATGAAAAACTGTTTTTT. It codes for CSVLVNEKLFF.

The chain has TRBV4-2 and TRBJ2-7; D perhaps matches TRBD2 (6 bases). The CDR3 sequence is 12 residues long. V lost 1 base to trimming and J lost 6 bases, with 7 bases between them. The germline CDR1 and CDR2 sequences are LGHNA and YNFKEQ. The CDR3 protein is CASSQGGVEQYF. CDR3 sequence (DNA): TGTGCCAGCAGCCAAGGCGGGGTCGAGCAGTACTTC.

The rearrangement uses TRBV15 and TRBJ1-2; a weak D match, TRBD1 (6 bases). The CDR3 is made up of 16 amino acids. V lost 3 bases, J lost 0 bases, and 14 bases lay in between. The germline CDR1 and CDR2 sequences are LNHNV and YYDKDF (reference sequence). The CDR3 sequence is CATSSPRQDPNYGYTF. CDR3 coding DNA: TGTGCCACCAGCAGCCCCAGACAGGATCCTAACTATGGCTACACCTTC.

The J gene is TRBJ1-6, the V gene TRBV24-1, with D possibly being TRBD1 (6 bases). CDR3 length: 16 residues. The V end lost 2 bases, the J end lost 3 bases, and 10 bases lay between the germline ends. The V gene's germline CDR1 is KGHDR and CDR2 SFDVKD. The CDR3 DNA follows: TGTGCCACCAGTGATTGCGACAGGTTCTATAATTCACCCCTCCACTTT. Translating it yields CATSDCDRFYNSPLHF.

This chain joins TRBV9 and TRBJ1-5, with TRBD1 as a possible D gene (5 bases). The CDR3 runs 17 residues. The V gene lost 0 bases and the J gene lost 5 bases, with 18 bases spanning the gap. Germline V lookup: CDR1 SGDLS, CDR2 YYNGEE. The CDR3 loop is CASSVGSAWGGDQPQHF. The CDR3 DNA is TGTGCCAGCAGCGTAGGGTCCGCTTGGGGGGGGGATCAGCCCCAGCATTTT.

The V gene is TRBV2, the J gene TRBJ1-5; TRBD1 might be the D (5 bases). Trimming removed 8 bases at V and 2 bases at J, with 16 bases between. This CDR3 comprises 15 residues. Germline V gene data show CDR1 as SNHLY and CDR2 as FYNNEI. CDR3: CASGADTWGNQPQHF. DNA for the CDR3: TGTGCCAGCGGGGCCGATACATGGGGCAATCAGCCCCAGCATTTT. The full variable domain, with the rest looked up from reference TRBV2 and TRBJ1-5, is EPEVTQTPSHQVTQMGQEVILRCVPISNHLYFYWYRQILGQKVEFLVSFYNNEISEKSEIFDDQFSVERPDGSNFTLKIRSTKLEDSAMYFCASGADTWGNQPQHFGDGTRLSIL.

This clone was seen only once. The V gene is TRBV3-1 (or the pseudogene TRBV3-2), the J gene TRBJ1-1; 10 positions match TRBD1. Germline values: CDR1 LGHDT, CDR2 YNNKEL (reference sequence). This CDR3 is built from 14 residues. V trimming: 4 bases; J trimming: 7 bases; junction bases outside the gene matches: 6. The CDR3 DNA reads as TGTGCCAGCAGCCTTGGACAGGGGGGGGTTGAAGCTTTCTTT. This gives the protein CASSLGQGGVEAFF.

The chain couples TRBV6-5 to TRBJ1-3; D possibly corresponds to TRBD1 (6 bases). Deletions cut 9 bases from V and 2 bases from J, with 11 bases between. CDR1 and CDR2 (germline): MNHEY, SVGAGI. CDR3 length: 13 amino acids. CDR3 amino acids: CASGAGAGNTIYF. CDR3 DNA sequence: TGTGCCAGTGGAGCAGGGGCTGGAAACACCATATATTTT.

V is TRBV7-6 and J is TRBJ2-7; 8 bases are a match to TRBD2. Germline CDR1 SGHVS, CDR2 FNYEAQ. This CDR3 has 16 amino acids. V trimming: 1 base; J trimming: 0 bases; junction bases outside the gene matches: 5. CDR3 DNA sequence: TGTGCCAGCAGCTTAGGGCAGGGACTAGGCTCCTACGAGCAGTACTTC. Translated, it gives CASSLGQGLGSYEQYF.

The chain uses TRBV5-5 and TRBJ1-4, with D possibly TRBD1 on 5 matching bases. The CDR3 has 14 residues. Trimming cost V 1 base and J 5 bases, with 9 bases left between them. In germline, CDR1 is SGHKS, CDR2 YYEKEE (reference sequence). CDR3: CASSLIGANEKLFF. CDR3 nucleotide sequence: TGTGCCAGCAGCTTGATAGGGGCCAATGAAAAACTGTTTTTT.

This rearrangement joins TRBV7-8 to TRBJ2-7, with D possibly matching TRBD1 (5 bases). V lost 5 bases, J lost 2 bases, and 16 bases lay in between. The germline gives CDR1 SGHVS, CDR2 FQNEAQ. The CDR3 has 15 residues. CDR3 bases: TGTGCCAGCAGCGCGGCAAGAGGACACCCCTACGAGCAGTACTTC. Translated: CASSAARGHPYEQYF.

The chain employs TRBV7-9 and TRBJ2-1, with TRBD1 matching 9 bases. This CDR3 contains 18 residues. With V trimmed by 4 bases and J by 7 bases, 17 bases remained unmatched. Per the germline V gene, CDR1 is SEHNR and CDR2 is FQNEAQ (reference sequence). The chain's CDR3 is CASSYRRAKQGARNEQFF. CDR3 nucleotides: TGTGCCAGCAGCTACCGGAGAGCCAAACAGGGGGCTAGGAATGAGCAGTTCTTC. The variable domain in full, completed from reference TRBV7-9 and TRBJ2-1, reads DTGVSQNPRHKITKRGQNVTFRCDPISEHNRLYWYRQTLGQGPEFLTYFQNEAQLEKSRLLSDRFSAERPKGSFSTLEIQRTEQGDSAMYLCASSYRRAKQGARNEQFFGPGTRLTVL.